One sample yielded the 19 T cell receptor beta chains listed below, sequenced in a study of blood T cell repertoires in COVID-19. TCRdb keeps only in-frame clones here, not all; method: immunoSEQ multiplex PCR. This sample has 150,000 to 200,000 clones, with roughly three quarters found just once. Sequences were obtained from peripheral blood. Receptors originate from a woman in her fifties or sixties with active or convalescent COVID-19.

This clone was seen ten or more times. The J gene is TRBJ2-1, the V gene TRBV7-2; 8 nucleotides align to TRBD2. The germline V gene encodes CDR1 SGHTA and CDR2 FQGNSA. This CDR3 comprises 16 residues. Trimming cost V 4 bases and J 1 base; bases outside gene matches: 6. CDR3: CASSWTGTSSYNEQFF. The CDR3 nucleotides are TGTGCCAGCAGCTGGACCGGGACTAGTTCCTACAATGAGCAGTTCTTC.

This clone is a singleton in its sample. This chain links TRBV7-6 with TRBJ2-3; 8 bases align to TRBD2. The germline V gene encodes CDR1 SGHVS and CDR2 FNYEAQ. The CDR3 extends over 15 amino acids. With V trimmed by 2 bases and J by 4 bases, 5 bases remained unmatched. This chain's CDR3 is CASSLLGLAPDTQYF. CDR3 DNA sequence: TGTGCCAGCAGCTTACTCGGACTAGCTCCAGATACGCAGTATTTT.

V is TRBV12-3 or TRBV12-4 and J is TRBJ1-2; D possibly corresponds to TRBD1 (6 bases). Trimming took 6 bases from V and 5 from J, leaving 13 bases between them. CDR3 length equals 13 residues. The CDR3 DNA is TGTGCCAGCAGGAGAGGGGGTGAATATGGCTACACCTTC. It translates to CASRRGGEYGYTF.

The chain carries TRBV7-6 and TRBJ2-2; D may be TRBD2 (6 bases). Germline CDR1 SGHVS, CDR2 FNYEAQ. Trimming removed 2 bases at V and 1 base at J, with 14 bases between. This CDR3 is built from 17 residues. The CDR3 is CASSLRSSGLNTGELFF. CDR3 sequence (DNA): TGTGCCAGCAGCTTACGGTCCAGCGGGTTGAACACCGGGGAGCTGTTTTTT.

This clone has just a few counts. The V and J genes are TRBV9 and TRBJ1-3; maybe TRBD1 (6 bases). V lost 0 bases, J lost 3 bases, and 19 bases lay in between. Germline assignment: CDR1 SGDLS and CDR2 YYNGEE. This CDR3 spans 18 amino acids. For the CDR3, the DNA is TGTGCCAGCAGCGTAGTCAATTGCGGGGGGCGTTTTGGAAACACCATATATTTT. Translating it yields CASSVVNCGGRFGNTIYF.

This clone was recorded only once. The chain has TRBV9 and TRBJ1-6; no reliable D call. Trimming shortened V by 2 bases and J by 7 bases, and 13 bases separated the two germline ends. The CDR3 sequence is 15 residues long. The germline CDR1 and CDR2 sequences are SGDLS and YYNGEE. This CDR3 is CASSVDGLLNSPLHF. The CDR3 DNA reads as TGTGCCAGCAGCGTGGACGGACTTTTGAATTCACCCCTCCACTTT.

This clone came up once. This sequence joins TRBV11-3 and TRBJ2-1; 11 bases agree with TRBD2. Germline trimming cut 1 base from V and 9 bases from J; bases unmatched to any gene: 11. CDR3 length: 17 amino acids. Germline V gene data show CDR1 as SGHNT and CDR2 as YENEEA. The CDR3 loop reads CASSLGGSGRAFAEQFF. CDR3 DNA: TGTGCCAGCAGCTTAGGGGGTAGCGGGAGGGCCTTTGCTGAGCAGTTCTTC.

The chain joins TRBV29-1 to TRBJ1-1, with a possible D match to TRBD1 (5 bases). CDR3 length equals 12 residues. The V and J ends lost 4 bases and 0 bases respectively, with 6 bases between them. Per germline, CDR1 SQVTM and CDR2 ANQGSEA. CDR3 in amino acids: CSVGGVNTEAFF. The DNA of the CDR3 is TGCAGCGTTGGGGGGGTGAACACTGAAGCTTTCTTT.

In its sample, this clone was seen a few times. The rearrangement uses TRBV6-1 and TRBJ1-1; perhaps TRBD1 as D (5 bases). CDR1 is MNHNS and CDR2 is SASEGT in the germline V gene. The CDR3 loop spans 14 amino acids. The ends were cut back, 8 bases at V and 5 bases at J, with 18 bases in the middle. The DNA of the CDR3 is TGTGCCAGCGGATTGGGGCAGGGAAAAACTGAAGCTTTCTTT. Translated: CASGLGQGKTEAFF.

The CDR3 is CASSPILAEAYNEQFF. The CDR3 coding sequence is TGTGCCAGCAGCCCCATTTTAGCGGAGGCCTACAATGAGCAGTTCTTC. V usage is TRBV7-2 and J usage is TRBJ2-1, with a possible D match to TRBD2 (6 bases). The CDR3 consists of 16 residues. Trimming took off 5 bases at V and 2 bases at J, with 16 bases between the two ends. Germline V gene sequence: CDR1 SGHTA, CDR2 FQGNSA.

This clone has just a few counts. This chain uses TRBV7-2 with TRBJ2-7; 8 positions agree with TRBD1. This CDR3 spans 14 amino acids. Germline V CDR1 and CDR2: SGHTA, FQGNSA. Trimming took 3 bases from V and 6 from J; bases not matched to a gene: 7. The CDR3 loop is CASSFDRGLGEQYF. The CDR3 coding sequence is TGTGCCAGCAGCTTTGACAGGGGATTGGGCGAGCAGTACTTC.

The V and J genes are TRBV4-3 and TRBJ2-4, with TRBD2 matching 7 bases. Trimming at V came to 0 bases and at J to 3 bases, leaving 8 bases not matched to a gene. This CDR3 has 17 residues. The germline gives CDR1 LGHNA, CDR2 YSLEER. The CDR3 protein is CASSQDPGGRGKNIQYF. Here the CDR3 DNA reads TGCGCCAGCAGCCAAGATCCGGGGGGTCGGGGCAAAAACATTCAGTACTTC.

This clone has a handful of counts. The chain combines TRBV7-2 with TRBJ2-5, with D hard to call. Per germline, CDR1 SGHTA and CDR2 FQGNSA. The CDR3 runs to 13 residues. The V end was cut by 2 bases, the J end by 1 base, with 5 bases between. The CDR3 DNA reads TGTGCCAGCAGCTTAACACCCCAAGAGACCCAGTACTTC. Amino acids: CASSLTPQETQYF.

This clone showed up just a few times. The gene calls are TRBV28 and TRBJ2-7, with D possibly being TRBD2 (6 bases). Germline V gene sequence: CDR1 MDHEN, CDR2 SYDVKM. Deletions cut 6 bases from V and 3 bases from J, with 9 bases between. The CDR3 is 12 residues long. This CDR3 is CASRPTSYEQYF. The CDR3 DNA is TGTGCCAGCAGACCGACTAGCTACGAGCAGTACTTC.

The rearrangement uses TRBV7-9 and TRBJ1-2; unclear D gene. Germline lookup yields CDR1 SEHNR and CDR2 FQNEAQ (reference sequence). Between the trimmed V and J ends, which lost 2 bases and 8 bases, there was a span of 12 bases. The CDR3 is 13 residues long. This chain's CDR3 is CASSLIEVGGYTF. CDR3 DNA sequence: TGTGCCAGCAGCTTAATTGAGGTCGGGGGCTACACCTTC.

The chain is built from TRBV7-2 and TRBJ2-3; the match to TRBD1 covers 7 bases. With V trimmed by 1 base and J by 5 bases, 0 bases remained unmatched. In germline, CDR1 is SGHTA, CDR2 FQGNSA. The CDR3 covers 13 residues. CDR3 coding DNA: TGTGCCAGCAGCTTAGGACAGGGAGATACGCAGTATTTT. This sequence encodes CASSLGQGDTQYF.

The CDR3 nucleotides read TGTGCCAGCAGTTTATCGCCGGGTACGCAGTATTTT. Translation: CASSLSPGTQYF. The rearrangement links TRBV28 to TRBJ2-3; no clear D gene. The germline CDR1 and CDR2 sequences are MDHEN and SYDVKM. V was pared by 1 base and J by 8 bases, with 7 bases between. The CDR3 covers 12 residues.

V is TRBV6-1 and J is TRBJ1-1; D uncertain. CDR1 is MNHNS, CDR2 SASEGT, per germline. This CDR3 is 14 amino acids long. V dropped 1 base and J dropped 5 bases, with 11 bases sitting between them. The CDR3 DNA is TGTGCCAGCAGTGAAGGACCCGGGGAGACTGAAGCTTTCTTT. This sequence encodes CASSEGPGETEAFF.

This clone has only a few counts. The CDR3 DNA reads TGTGCCAGCAGCGCCCGACCCCTTGAGGGACTAGCGCAATCCACCGGGGAGCTGTTTTTT. It specifies CASSARPLEGLAQSTGELFF. The chain has TRBV9 and TRBJ2-2, with 10 bases aligning to TRBD2. The CDR3 runs to 20 residues. V shed 3 bases and J 4 bases; nucleotides not matched to a gene: 18. CDR1 and CDR2 (germline): SGDLS, YYNGEE.